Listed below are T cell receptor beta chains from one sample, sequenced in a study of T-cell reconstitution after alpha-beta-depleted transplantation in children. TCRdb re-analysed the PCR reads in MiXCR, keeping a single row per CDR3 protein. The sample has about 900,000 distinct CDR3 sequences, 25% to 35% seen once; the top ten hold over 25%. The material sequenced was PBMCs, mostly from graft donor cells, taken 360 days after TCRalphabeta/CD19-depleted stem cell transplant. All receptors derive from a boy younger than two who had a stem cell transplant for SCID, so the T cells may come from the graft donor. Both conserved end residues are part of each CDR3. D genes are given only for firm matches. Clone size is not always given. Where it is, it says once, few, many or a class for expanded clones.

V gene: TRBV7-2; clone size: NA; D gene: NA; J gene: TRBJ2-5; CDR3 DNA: TGTGCCAGCAGCTTCGGGTTTAGAGAGACCCAGTACTTC; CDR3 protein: CASSFGFRETQYF
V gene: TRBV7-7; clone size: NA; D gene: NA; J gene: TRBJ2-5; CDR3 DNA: TGTGCCAGCAGCTTCGAATGGAAAGAGACCCAGTACTTC; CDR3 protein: CASSFEWKETQYF
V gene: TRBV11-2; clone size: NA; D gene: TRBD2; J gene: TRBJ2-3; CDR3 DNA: TGTGCCAGCAGCGTCCGTCCTAGCGGGGGAGATACGCAGTATTTT; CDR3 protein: CASSVRPSGGDTQYF
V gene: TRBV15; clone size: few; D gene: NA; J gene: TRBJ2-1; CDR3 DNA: TGTGCCACCAGCAGAGAAGGGGACGACGGTTCTTTCAATGAGCAGTTCTTC; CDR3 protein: CATSREGDDGSFNEQFF
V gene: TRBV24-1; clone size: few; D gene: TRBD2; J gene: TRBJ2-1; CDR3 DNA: TGTGCCACCAAAGGGACTAGTCAGGGGAATGAGCAGTTCTTC; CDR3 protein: CATKGTSQGNEQFF
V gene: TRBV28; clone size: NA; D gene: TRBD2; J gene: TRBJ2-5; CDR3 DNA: TGTGCCAGCAGGCCTACTAGCGGGGGGGCCTCAGAGACCCAGTACTTC; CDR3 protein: CASRPTSGGASETQYF
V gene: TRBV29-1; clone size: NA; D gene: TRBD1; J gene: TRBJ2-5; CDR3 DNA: TGCAGCGTGCCACAGGGGCCCAGAAGAGAGACCCAGTACTTC; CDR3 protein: CSVPQGPRRETQYF
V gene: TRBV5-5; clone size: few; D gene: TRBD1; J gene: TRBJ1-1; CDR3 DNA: TGTGCCAGCAGCTTGGCCGGGACAGTGAACACTGAAGCTTTCTTT; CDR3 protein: CASSLAGTVNTEAFF
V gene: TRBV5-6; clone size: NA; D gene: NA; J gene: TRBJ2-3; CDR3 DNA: TGTGCCAGCAGCCCGTCTTGGGATACGCAGTATTTT; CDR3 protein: CASSPSWDTQYF
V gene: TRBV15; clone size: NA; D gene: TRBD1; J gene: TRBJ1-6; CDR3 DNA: TGTGCCACCACCTTGACAGGGGCCGAAAGAGCACCCCTCCACTTT; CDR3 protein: CATTLTGAERAPLHF
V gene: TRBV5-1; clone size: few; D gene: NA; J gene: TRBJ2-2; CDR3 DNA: TGCGCCAGCAGCTTGGAAGGACGGGGCACCGGGGAGCTGTTTTTT; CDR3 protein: CASSLEGRGTGELFF
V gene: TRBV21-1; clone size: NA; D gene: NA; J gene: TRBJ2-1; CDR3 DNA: TGTGCCAGCAGCAAGGGGGACAGAGATGACAATGAGCAGTTCTTC; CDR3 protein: CASSKGDRDDNEQFF
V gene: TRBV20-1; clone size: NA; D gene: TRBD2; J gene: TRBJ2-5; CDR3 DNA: TGCAGTGCCGTACTAGCGGGGGGGATCTTGGAGACCCAGTACTTC; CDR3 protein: CSAVLAGGILETQYF
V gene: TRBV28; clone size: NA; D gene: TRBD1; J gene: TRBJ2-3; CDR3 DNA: TGTGCCAGCACCCCTCCCGCCCCGGGACAGGCGCCCACAGATACGCAGTATTTT; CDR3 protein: CASTPPAPGQAPTDTQYF
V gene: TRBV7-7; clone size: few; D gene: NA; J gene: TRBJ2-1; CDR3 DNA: TGTGCCAGCAGCCCAATCCCGGGCCCTGCGGATGAGCAGTTCTTC; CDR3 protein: CASSPIPGPADEQFF
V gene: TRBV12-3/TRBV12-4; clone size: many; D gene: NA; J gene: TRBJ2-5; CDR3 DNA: TGTGCCAGCAGTTTCAGGGCCGGAGAGACCCAGTACTTC; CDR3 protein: CASSFRAGETQYF
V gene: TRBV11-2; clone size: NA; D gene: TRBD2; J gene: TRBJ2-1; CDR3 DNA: TGTGCCAGCAGCGCGCGTAGCGGGGGTGAGCAGTTCTTC; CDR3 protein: CASSARSGGEQFF
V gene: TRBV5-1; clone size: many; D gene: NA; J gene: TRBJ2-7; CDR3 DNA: TGCGCCAGCAGCACGGACAGCTACGAGCAGTACTTC; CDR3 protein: CASSTDSYEQYF
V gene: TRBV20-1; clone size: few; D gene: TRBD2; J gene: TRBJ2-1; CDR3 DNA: TGCAGTGCTAGAGATAGGCCTAGCGGACGGGAGCAGTTCTTC; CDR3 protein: CSARDRPSGREQFF
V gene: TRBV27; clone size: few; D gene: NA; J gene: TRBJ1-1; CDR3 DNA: TGTGCCAGCAGTTTAAGGATGAGTTCCTTCGACACTGAAGCTTTCTTT; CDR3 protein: CASSLRMSSFDTEAFF
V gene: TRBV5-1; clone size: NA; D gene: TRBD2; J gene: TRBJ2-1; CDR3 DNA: TGCGCCAGCAGCTTGTACGCGGGAGTTTGGAATGAGCAGTTCTTC; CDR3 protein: CASSLYAGVWNEQFF
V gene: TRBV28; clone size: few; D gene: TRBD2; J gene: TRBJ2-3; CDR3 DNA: TGTGCCAGCAGCCCAAGCACCCTCGGACTAGCGGGGAGGTCAGGCACAGATACGCAGTATTTT; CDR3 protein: CASSPSTLGLAGRSGTDTQYF
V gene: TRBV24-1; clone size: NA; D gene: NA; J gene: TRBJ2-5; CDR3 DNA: TGTGCCACCAGTGATCCACGACAGCCCCAAGAGACCCAGTACTTC; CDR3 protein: CATSDPRQPQETQYF
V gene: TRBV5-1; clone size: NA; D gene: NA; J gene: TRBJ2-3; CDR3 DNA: TGCGCCAGCAGCCACCGGGACACAGATACGCAGTATTTT; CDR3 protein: CASSHRDTDTQYF
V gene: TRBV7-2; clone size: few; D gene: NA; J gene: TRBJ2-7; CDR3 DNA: TGTGCCAGCAGCTTAGTTTGGACCCCGGGGTCGGGGTACGAGCAGTACTTC; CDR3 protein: CASSLVWTPGSGYEQYF
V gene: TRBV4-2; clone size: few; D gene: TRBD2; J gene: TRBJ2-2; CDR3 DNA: TGTGCCAGCAGCCAAGGACTAGCGGGGGACCAGAACACCGGGGAGCTGTTTTTT; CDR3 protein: CASSQGLAGDQNTGELFF
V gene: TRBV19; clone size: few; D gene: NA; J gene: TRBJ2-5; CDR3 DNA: TGTGCCAGTAGTACACGTGCCGGGGAGGAGACCCAGTACTTC; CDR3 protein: CASSTRAGEETQYF
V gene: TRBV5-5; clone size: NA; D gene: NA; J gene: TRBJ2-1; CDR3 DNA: TGTGCCAGCAGCTTACACTGGTACAATGAGCAGTTCTTC; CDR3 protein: CASSLHWYNEQFF
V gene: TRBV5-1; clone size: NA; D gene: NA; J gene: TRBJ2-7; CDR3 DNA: TGCGCCAGCAGCTCGACAGCCGAGCAGTACTTC; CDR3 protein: CASSSTAEQYF
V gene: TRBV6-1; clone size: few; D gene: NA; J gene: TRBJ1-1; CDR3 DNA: TGTGCCAGCAGTGAAGTATCGGCGGGGAACACTGAAGCTTTCTTT; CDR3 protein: CASSEVSAGNTEAFF
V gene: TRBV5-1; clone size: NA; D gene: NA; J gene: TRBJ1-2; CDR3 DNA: TGCGCCAGCAGCTTGGGTGGTTTACAAGGTGGCTACACCTTC; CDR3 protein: CASSLGGLQGGYTF
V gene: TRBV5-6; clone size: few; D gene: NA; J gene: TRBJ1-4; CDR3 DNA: TGTGCCAGCAGCTTGGCTCTGGAGGAAAAACTGTTTTTT; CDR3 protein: CASSLALEEKLFF
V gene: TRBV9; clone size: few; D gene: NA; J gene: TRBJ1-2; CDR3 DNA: TGTGCCAGCAGCGTAGTTTCCCCCCTGGGGGACTATGGCTACACCTTC; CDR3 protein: CASSVVSPLGDYGYTF
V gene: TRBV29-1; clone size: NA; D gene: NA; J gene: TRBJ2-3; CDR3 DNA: TGCAGCGTTCGGGGGGCCACAGATACGCAGTATTTT; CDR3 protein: CSVRGATDTQYF
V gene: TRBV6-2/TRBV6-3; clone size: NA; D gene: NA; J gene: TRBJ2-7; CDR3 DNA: TGTGCCAGCAGTTCCTTGGGACACCCTACCTACGAGCAGTACTTC; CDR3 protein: CASSSLGHPTYEQYF
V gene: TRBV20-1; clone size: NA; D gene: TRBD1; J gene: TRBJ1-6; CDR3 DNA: TGCAGTGGACTGACAGGGTCTAATTCACCCCTCCACTTT; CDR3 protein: CSGLTGSNSPLHF
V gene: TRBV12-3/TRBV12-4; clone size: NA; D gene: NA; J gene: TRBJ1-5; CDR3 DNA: TGTGCCAGCAGTTTTGGGACACTGGGACAGCCCCAGCATTTT; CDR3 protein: CASSFGTLGQPQHF
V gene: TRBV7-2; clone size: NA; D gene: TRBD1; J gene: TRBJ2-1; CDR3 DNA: TGTGCCAGCAGCCTAAAGACCGGGACAGGATACAATGAGCAGTTCTTC; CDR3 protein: CASSLKTGTGYNEQFF
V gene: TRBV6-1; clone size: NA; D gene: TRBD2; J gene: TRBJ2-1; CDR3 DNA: TGTGCCAGCAGTGCGTCGTGGGGGGGTACACAATTTGAGCAGTTCTTC; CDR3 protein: CASSASWGGTQFEQFF
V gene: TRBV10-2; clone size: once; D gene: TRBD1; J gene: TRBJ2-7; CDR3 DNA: TGCGCCAGCAGGACAGGGGGCGACTACGAGCAGTACTTC; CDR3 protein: CASRTGGDYEQYF
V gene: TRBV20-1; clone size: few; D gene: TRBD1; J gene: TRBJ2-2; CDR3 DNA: TGCAGTGCTTCCACGGACAGGGACACCGGGGAGCTGTTTTTT; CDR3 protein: CSASTDRDTGELFF
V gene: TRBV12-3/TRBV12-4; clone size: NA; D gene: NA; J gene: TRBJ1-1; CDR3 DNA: TGTGCCAGCAGTAAAAGGGGACAGAACACTGAAGCTTTCTTT; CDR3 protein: CASSKRGQNTEAFF
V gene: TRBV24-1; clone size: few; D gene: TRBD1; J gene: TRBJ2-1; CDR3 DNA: TGTGCCACCAGTAGACAGGGGCCAAACAATGAGCAGTTCTTC; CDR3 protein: CATSRQGPNNEQFF
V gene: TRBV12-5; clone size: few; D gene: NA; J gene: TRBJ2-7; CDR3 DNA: TGTGCTAGTGGCAAGGACACCCTCGAGATCGACGAGCAGTACTTC; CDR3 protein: CASGKDTLEIDEQYF
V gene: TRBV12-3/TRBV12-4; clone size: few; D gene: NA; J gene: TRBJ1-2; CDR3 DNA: TGTGCCAGCACCCGAGGTCAGGGCAACTATGGCTACACCTTC; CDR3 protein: CASTRGQGNYGYTF
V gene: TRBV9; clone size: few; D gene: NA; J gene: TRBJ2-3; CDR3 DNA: TGTGCCAGCAGCGTATCGGCATTGCGGGGTCAGACAGATACGCAGTATTTT; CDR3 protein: CASSVSALRGQTDTQYF
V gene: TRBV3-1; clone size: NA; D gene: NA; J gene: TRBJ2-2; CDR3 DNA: TGTGCCAGCAGCCAAAGTTCGGGTGCCGGGGAGCTGTTTTTT; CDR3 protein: CASSQSSGAGELFF